Sequencing of this T cell receptor (beta chain) was carried out in a study of T cell responses to AZD1222 COVID-19 vaccine. With regard to this clone: As yet, its antigen is unknown.

Findings and caveats of the study: No day 14 peak samples; only post-peak repertoires were characterized. Clonal diversity may have been underestimated in mostly white British donors. Unmutated variant regions reportedly attract nearly half of all spike-specific TCRs. Recipients of two AZD1222 doses showed rising Spike-specific TCR breadth and depth.

Using immunoSEQ multiplex PCR, the repertoire was profiled, and TCRdb retains in-frame clones only, with some absent. This sample has approximately 150,000 clones, with 80% to 95% found just once. The CDR3 covers 17 residues. V shed 4 bases and J 10 bases; nucleotides not matched to a gene: 16. Germline V gene lookup returns CDR1 MGHRA and CDR2 YSYEKL. This rearrangement joins TRBV4-1 to TRBJ1-4; 9 nucleotides match TRBD1. The sequenced sample was peripheral blood, obtained 28 days after the second AZD1222 dose. The origin of this receptor is an adult who received the AZD1222 COVID-19 vaccine. This chain's CDR3 is CASSLATGGQGALKLFF. DNA of the CDR3: TGCGCCAGCAGCCTCGCCACCGGGGGACAGGGTGCTCTAAAACTGTTTTTT.